The clone carrying this T cell receptor beta chain was seen repeatedly, ten times or more. Its antigen is still unknown. These data are taken from a study of T cells in Graves' hyperthyroidism and ophthalmopathy. General study points: A model of 13 V-J features distinguished ophthalmopathy from stable hyperthyroidism. Blood shared most expanded thyroid clonotypes above 0.001.

It was 8 to 10 ml of fresh peripheral blood that supplied the PBMCs. RNA transcripts served as the template for amplifying TCR beta CDR3 regions. During a first-round RT-PCR of the TCR CDR3, the HTBI primer set was used. TCRdb processed the multiplex PCR reads anew with MiXCR; each CDR3 protein has one entry. The sample holds 600,000 to 750,000 distinct CDR3 sequences; roughly 17% are singletons and the top ten take 15% to 19%. The sequence came from a man in his fifties or sixties with Graves' hyperthyroidism. Sequencing was performed on blood.

Written as DNA, the CDR3 is TGTGCCAGCAGTTGGCCATATTACGAGCAGTACTTC. This codes for CASSWPYYEQYF. The chain links TRBV2 to TRBJ2-7; D uncertain. CDR1 SNHLY and CDR2 FYNNEI come from the germline V gene. V lost 5 bases and J lost 4, with 9 bases in between. The CDR3 runs to 12 residues.